Listed below are T cell receptor beta chains from one sample, sequenced in a study of blood T cell repertoires in COVID-19. TCRdb's copy holds only in-frame clones and misses some; the assay was immunoSEQ multiplex PCR. The data show 76,000 or so clones, about 80% seen once. The sample was peripheral blood. The receptors were sampled from a man aged 50-60 years with acute or convalescent COVID-19. The CDR3 runs from the conserved cysteine through the conserved F or W. The D gene is left open where the match is weak. Expanded clones are given a class, and other clones once, few, many or no size at all.

cdr3_aa	cdr3_nt	clone_size	d_call	v_call	j_call
CASSYSSRTEELFF	TGTGCCAGCAGTTATTCCTCCCGGACTGAAGAACTGTTTTTT	few	-	TRBV6-2/TRBV6-3	TRBJ1-4
CASSSNRGQAETQYF	TGTGCCAGCAGCTCCAACAGGGGGCAGGCGGAGACCCAGTACTTC	-	TRBD1	TRBV7-9	TRBJ2-5
CASSSPSGQNYGYTF	TGTGCCAGTAGTTCGCCTTCGGGACAGAACTATGGCTACACCTTC	-	TRBD1	TRBV19	TRBJ1-2
CASSVAGALHTEAFF	TGTGCCAGCAGCGTAGCGGGAGCTCTCCACACTGAAGCTTTCTTT	-	-	TRBV9	TRBJ1-1
CAISENRDGYTF	TGTGCCATCAGTGAGAACAGGGATGGCTACACCTTC	-	-	TRBV10-3	TRBJ1-2
CASSPRTGGAGETQYF	TGTGCCAGCAGCCCTAGAACGGGGGGGGCTGGAGAGACCCAGTACTTC	-	TRBD2	TRBV5-4	TRBJ2-5
CASRTGTGSYEQYF	TGTGCCAGCAGAACCGGGACAGGTTCCTACGAGCAGTACTTC	-	TRBD1	TRBV2	TRBJ2-7
CASRGTFQETQYF	TGTGCCAGCAGAGGGACTTTCCAAGAGACCCAGTACTTC	-	-	TRBV28	TRBJ2-5
CASSLSQGLGSLDQPQHF	TGTGCCAGCAGTTTAAGTCAGGGCCTAGGATCACTGGATCAGCCCCAGCATTTT	-	-	TRBV28	TRBJ1-5
CAWTGSLPNEQFF	TGTGCCTGGACAGGGTCCCTCCCCAATGAGCAGTTCTTC	once	-	TRBV30	TRBJ2-1
CASSQFGTSGSNEQFF	TGTGCCAGCAGCCAGTTCGGGACTAGCGGGAGCAATGAGCAGTTCTTC	-	TRBD2	TRBV4-2	TRBJ2-1
CASGRQGLGPDLTSYGYTF	TGTGCCAGCGGAAGACAGGGGCTGGGCCCCGATTTGACGAGCTATGGCTACACCTTC	few	TRBD1	TRBV3-1/TRBV3-2	TRBJ1-2
CASSHDSWQPGTSNQPQHF	TGCGCCAGCAGTCACGACTCCTGGCAACCAGGGACAAGCAATCAGCCCCAGCATTTT	-	-	TRBV23-1	TRBJ1-5
CASSPRILAGVHNEQFF	TGTGCCAGCAGCCCCAGAATACTAGCGGGAGTCCACAATGAGCAGTTCTTC	-	TRBD2	TRBV5-6	TRBJ2-1
CASSPEQGEGPYEQYF	TGCGCCAGCAGCCCAGAACAGGGAGAGGGGCCCTACGAGCAGTACTTC	-	-	TRBV5-1	TRBJ2-7
CASSVGQGSYNEQFF	TGTGCCAGCAGCGTGGGACAGGGCTCCTACAATGAGCAGTTCTTC	-	TRBD1	TRBV5-4	TRBJ2-1
CASSDSGLAPGDEQFF	TGTGCCAGCAGTGACTCAGGACTAGCGCCGGGGGATGAGCAGTTCTTC	-	TRBD2	TRBV6-4	TRBJ2-1